This T cell receptor beta chain was sequenced for a study of T cells after yellow fever vaccination. This clonotype was recorded many times. Its antigen is not known. The CDR3 sequence is 15 residues long. V lost 3 bases and J lost 6; bases outside the gene matches: 7. CDR1 is SGHTA and CDR2 is FQGNSA in the germline V gene. Notes on the study in general: A small proportion of clonotypes was detected in both the CD4 and CD8 compartments.

From the 5' RACE reads, TCRdb called clonotypes with MiXCR, one entry per CDR3 protein. The table lists hundreds of thousands of distinct CDR3 sequences, approximately 13% of them singletons. The clonotype comes from a man aged 25-45 years who received the YFV17D yellow fever vaccine. The rearrangement joins TRBV7-2 to TRBJ2-1; TRBD1 aligns across 8 bases. The sequences come from PBMCs, collected on the day of the yellow fever booster vaccination. CDR3 in amino acids: CASSFRTGRSNEQFF. CDR3 nucleotides: TGTGCCAGCAGCTTCCGGACAGGGCGTAGCAATGAGCAGTTCTTC. The whole variable domain, remainder taken from reference TRBV7-2 and TRBJ2-1, is GAGVSQSPSNKVTEKGKDVELRCDPISGHTALYWYRQSLGQGLEFLIYFQGNSAPDKSGLPSDRFSAERTGGSVSTLTIQRTQQEDSAVYLCASSFRTGRSNEQFFGPGTRLTVL.